The source of this TCR beta chain is a study of blood T cells in healthy people across ages. The use of a sample-barcoded 5' primer and a J-beta primer mix characterized a second PCR of roughly 7 to 12 cycles. TCRdb recomputed calls from the 5' RACE reads with MiXCR, one row per CDR3 protein. The sample has about 780,000 distinct CDR3 sequences, 60% to 80% seen once. Trimming left V 4 bases short and J 0 bases short, with 16 bases between. The CDR3 runs 16 residues. From germline, CDR1 is MNHNS and CDR2 SASEGT. Drawing of peripheral blood yielded ten milliliters from each donor. Samples had at least 7 million PBMCs isolated from them. As to this clonotype: Antigen: not known.

Regarding the study as a whole: Older age went with lower TCR beta diversity per million T cells, in a roughly linear way. Relative to aged donors, long-lived donors carried more naive CD4+ cells and displayed higher diversity.

This TCR came from a young man in good health. This chain connects TRBV6-1 to TRBJ2-7, with D possibly matching TRBD2 (6 bases). The sequenced sample was blood. This CDR3 reads CASSAPGGSASYEQYF. In DNA, the CDR3 is TGTGCCAGCAGTGCCCCCGGGGGTAGCGCCTCCTACGAGCAGTACTTC.